These 17 T cell receptor beta chains were all obtained from the same sample, sequenced in a study of blood T cell repertoires in COVID-19. Sequencing used immunoSEQ multiplex PCR; TCRdb keeps in-frame clones, though not all of them. The data hold about 220,000 clones, with under 90% observed a single time. The material sequenced was peripheral blood. All receptors derive from a man aged 25-40 years with active or convalescent COVID-19.

V is TRBV5-6 and J is TRBJ1-5, with a weak D call TRBD1 (5 bases). Trimming took 4 bases from V and 6 from J, leaving 20 bases between them. The V gene's germline CDR1 is SGHDT and CDR2 YYEEEE. This CDR3 spans 16 amino acids. The CDR3 protein is CASSPWWGGVSQPQHF. CDR3 bases: TGTGCCAGCAGCCCTTGGTGGGGGGGGGTGAGTCAGCCCCAGCATTTT.

This clone was counted once. V usage is TRBV6-5 and J usage is TRBJ1-2; 7 bases are shared with TRBD1. The V gene end was trimmed by 5 bases and the J gene end by 1 base; junction bases not matched to a gene: 7. This CDR3 has 15 residues. CDR1 and CDR2 from the germline V gene are MNHEY and SVGAGI. In DNA, the CDR3 is TGTGCCAGCAGTCCGGGACAGTTTTTTAACTATGGCTACACCTTC. Translating it yields CASSPGQFFNYGYTF.

The chain links TRBV28 to TRBJ2-3, with D maybe TRBD2 (6 bases). V was pared by 6 bases and J by 0 bases, with 13 bases between. CDR1 is MDHEN, CDR2 SYDVKM, per germline. CDR3 size: 15 residues. This CDR3 is CASSAVGGSTDTQYF. The CDR3 bases are TGTGCCAGCAGCGCTGTTGGGGGGAGCACAGATACGCAGTATTTT.

V and J are TRBV5-6 and TRBJ1-2, with D perhaps TRBD1 (5 bases). This CDR3 comprises 15 residues. CDR1 SGHDT and CDR2 YYEEEE come from the germline V gene. The V gene lost 0 bases and the J gene lost 2 bases, with 11 bases spanning the gap. In DNA form, the CDR3 reads TGTGCCAGCAGCTTGGGTTGGCGGGGGAACTATGGCTACACCTTC. Amino acid sequence: CASSLGWRGNYGYTF.

The V call is TRBV23-1, the J call TRBJ1-5; maybe TRBD1 (6 bases). TRBV23-1 has ORF status, its function being uncertain. V gave up 3 bases and J gave up 7 bases, with 16 bases separating them. The CDR3 extends over 15 amino acids. CDR3 sequence: CASSQGSIRGQPQHF. CDR3 nucleotide sequence: TGCGCCAGCAGTCAGGGTTCTATAAGGGGGCAGCCCCAGCATTTT.

The chain employs TRBV5-1 and TRBJ2-3; a weak D match, TRBD1 (5 bases). CDR3 length: 14 residues. V dropped 0 bases and J dropped 5 bases, with 10 bases sitting between them. CDR1 is SGHRS and CDR2 is YFSETQ in the germline V gene. The CDR3 spells CASSLEQVIDTQYF. DNA for the CDR3: TGCGCCAGCAGCTTGGAACAGGTCATAGATACGCAGTATTTT.

V gene TRBV28 combines with J gene TRBJ2-2; 10 bases match TRBD1. CDR1 and CDR2 (germline): MDHEN, SYDVKM. The V segment lost 1 base and the J segment 7 bases; nucleotides outside the gene matches: 6. The CDR3 is made up of 16 amino acids. The CDR3 is CASSLSGTGVGGELFF. CDR3 DNA sequence: TGTGCCAGCAGTTTATCGGGGACAGGGGTAGGCGGGGAGCTGTTTTTT.

The V and J genes are TRBV19 and TRBJ1-5; a weak D match, TRBD1 (6 bases). This CDR3 spans 15 amino acids. V was clipped by 8 bases and J by 11 bases, with 25 bases between them. CDR1 is LNHDA and CDR2 is SQIVND in the germline V gene (reference sequence). CDR3 loop: CASEPHKTGSEAQHF. The CDR3, as DNA: TGTGCCAGTGAGCCCCACAAAACAGGGTCGGAAGCCCAGCATTTT.

This clone came up once. V gene TRBV21-1 combines with J gene TRBJ1-1; TRBD1, the table's D call, was not compared with the DNA. TRBV21-1 is assigned pseudogene status. This CDR3 spans 15 amino acids. The CDR3 is CASSKGRGRNTEAFF. The CDR3 coding sequence is TGTGCCAGCAGCAAAGGGAGGGGGCGGAACACTGAAGCTTTCTTT.

This chain uses TRBV6-4 with TRBJ2-2; unclear D gene. V was pared by 5 bases and J by 4 bases, with 11 bases between. CDR3 length equals 14 residues. Germline values: CDR1 MRHNA, CDR2 SNTAGT. In DNA form, the CDR3 reads TGTGCCAGCAGTCCGAGCCCGGGCACCGGGGAGCTGTTTTTT. Translation gives CASSPSPGTGELFF.

This sequence joins TRBV19 and TRBJ1-5, with 7 bases matching TRBD1. The germline V gene has CDR1 LNHDA and CDR2 SQIVND (reference sequence). V lost 10 bases to trimming and J lost 6 bases; unmatched junction nucleotides: 9. The CDR3 totals 13 residues. CDR3 nucleotides: TGTGCCACCATTGACAGGGTTGGTCAGCCCCAGCATTTT. It encodes CATIDRVGQPQHF.

This clone appeared a single time. The chain has TRBV18 and TRBJ2-2; the D gene is possibly TRBD2 (6 bases). Trimming shortened V by 1 base and J by 6 bases, and 9 bases separated the two germline ends. The V gene's germline CDR1 is KGHSH and CDR2 LQKENI. The CDR3 runs 14 residues. The CDR3 DNA reads as TGTGCCAGCTCACCACTATCGGGGGCCGGGGAGCTGTTTTTT. Translated, it gives CASSPLSGAGELFF. Drawing the rest from reference TRBV18 and TRBJ2-2, the complete variable domain is NAGVMQNPRHLVRRRGQEARLRCSPMKGHSHVYWYRQLPEEGLKFMVYLQKENIIDESGMPKERFSAEFPKEGPSILRIQQVVRGDSAAYFCASSPLSGAGELFFGEGSRLTVL.

This chain connects TRBV3-1 (or the pseudogene TRBV3-2) to TRBJ2-3; TRBD1 might be the D (6 bases). The V gene's germline CDR1 is LGHDT and CDR2 YNNKEL (reference sequence). The CDR3 totals 13 residues. V was shortened by 11 bases and J by 6 bases, with 18 bases between the two germline ends. The CDR3: CASNTQGSDTQYF. The CDR3 bases are TGTGCCTCCAACACACAGGGCTCGGATACGCAGTATTTT.

This clone is a singleton in its sample. V and J are TRBV5-6 and TRBJ1-5; D remains unclear. CDR1 is SGHDT, CDR2 YYEEEE, per germline. Trimming shortened V by 10 bases and J by 2 bases, and 16 bases separated the two germline ends. The CDR3 is 14 residues long. The CDR3 nucleotides read TGTGCCTCCCGACGAGCGATGGGCAATCAGCCCCAGCATTTT. This translates into CASRRAMGNQPQHF.

The chain joins TRBV7-2 to TRBJ2-7; TRBD2 matches 11 bases. This CDR3 has 16 amino acids. Germline-derived CDR1 and CDR2 are SGHTA and FQGNSA. Losses at the gene ends were 1 base for V and 1 base for J; bases not matched to a gene: 3. In DNA form, the CDR3 reads TGTGCCAGCAGCTTAGTAGGGACTAGCGGTTCCTACGAGCAGTACTTC. Its protein product is CASSLVGTSGSYEQYF.

The gene calls are TRBV28 and TRBJ1-5; D remains unclear. CDR3 length: 18 residues. V shed 5 bases and J shed 0 bases, with 20 bases lying between them. The germline CDR1 and CDR2 sequences are MDHEN and SYDVKM. The CDR3 is CASSPLGEVSYSNQPQHF. The DNA for the CDR3 is TGTGCCAGCAGTCCCCTCGGTGAGGTTTCCTATAGCAATCAGCCCCAGCATTTT. Full variable domain (rest looked up from reference TRBV28 and TRBJ1-5): DVKVTQSSRYLVKRTGEKVFLECVQDMDHENMFWYRQDPGLGLRLIYFSYDVKMKEKGDIPEGYSVSREKKERFSLILESASTNQTSMYLCASSPLGEVSYSNQPQHFGDGTRLSIL.

J is TRBJ1-1 and V is TRBV5-1; D remains ambiguous. The germline CDR1 and CDR2 sequences are SGHRS and YFSETQ. With 0 bases removed from V and 10 bases from J, the gap between germline ends came to 10 bases. The CDR3 is 12 residues long. CDR3 protein: CASSLDSGLAFF. In nucleotides, the CDR3 is TGCGCCAGCAGCTTGGATTCGGGGTTAGCTTTCTTT. Drawing the rest from reference TRBV5-1 and TRBJ1-1, the complete variable domain is KAGVTQTPRYLIKTRGQQVTLSCSPISGHRSVSWYQQTPGQGLQFLFEYFSETQRNKGNFPGRFSGRQFSNSRSEMNVSTLELGDSALYLCASSLDSGLAFFGQGTRLTVV.